Listed here are 12 T cell receptor beta chains from one sample, sequenced in a study of vaccination and CD4 T cells after COVID-19. The Oncomine TCR Beta short-read assay generated sequence data from the DNA of cultured CD4+ T cells. TCRdb reprocessed the PCR reads via MiXCR and lists one record per CDR3 protein. Of roughly 3,800 distinct CDR3 sequences in the sample, over 15% were seen once. Their target antigens are unknown. Treatment meaning: roughly 11-day PBMC culture with coronavirus spike peptide pools or control peptides (ViraFEST assay). Sample: CD4+ T cells from blood, cultured in vitro. The receptors originated from a human donor who had recovered from COVID-19.

This clonotype was detected a few times. The V call is TRBV20-1, the J call TRBJ1-2; 8 positions agree with TRBD1. The CDR3 extends over 16 amino acids. In germline, CDR1 is DFQATT, CDR2 SNEGSKA (reference sequence). Trimming cost V 1 base and J 6 bases; bases outside gene matches: 13. CDR3 in amino acids: CSARAVALTGGNGYTF. CDR3 sequence (DNA): TGCAGTGCTAGAGCAGTGGCCCTCACAGGGGGGAATGGCTACACCTTC.

This chain connects TRBV6-1 to TRBJ2-1; 11 nucleotides agree with TRBD2. The CDR3 spans 16 residues. Germline lookup yields CDR1 MNHNS and CDR2 SASEGT. With V trimmed by 7 bases and J by 6 bases, 11 bases remained unmatched. The CDR3 coding sequence is TGTGCCAGCATATTTGCCGGGACTAGCGGTTTCAATGAGCAGTTCTTC. Its translation: CASIFAGTSGFNEQFF.

The count of this clonotype is one. The chain couples TRBV20-1 to TRBJ2-7, with D perhaps matching TRBD1 (6 bases). Trimming shortened V by 5 bases and J by 3 bases, and 11 bases separated the two germline ends. Germline loops: CDR1 DFQATT, CDR2 SNEGSKA (reference sequence). This CDR3 region has 12 residues. This CDR3 is CSAPGTLYEQYF. CDR3 nucleotide sequence: TGCAGTGCTCCCGGGACACTCTACGAGCAGTACTTC.

The J gene is TRBJ1-1, the V gene TRBV30; D might be TRBD1 (6 bases). The CDR3 extends over 14 amino acids. Germline V CDR1 and CDR2: GTSNPN, SVGIG (reference sequence). V lost 2 bases and J 4 bases, leaving 14 bases between the germline ends. Here the CDR3 DNA reads TGTGCCTGGAGTCGGATAGGGGGTGGCACTGAAGCTTTCTTT. Protein: CAWSRIGGGTEAFF.

This clonotype was counted only a few times. The rearrangement links TRBV7-9 to TRBJ2-7, with TRBD1 matching 8 bases. Germline V CDR1 and CDR2: SEHNR, FQNEAQ (reference sequence). V was clipped by 2 bases and J by 7 bases; unmatched bases: 7. CDR3 length: 14 amino acids. The CDR3 DNA is TGTGCCAGCAGCTTACAACAGGGGGAAGAGGAGCAGTACTTC. Its translation is CASSLQQGEEEQYF.

The rearrangement uses TRBV20-1 and TRBJ2-7; 7 bases match TRBD2. This CDR3 region has 14 residues. V lost 0 bases to trimming and J lost 5 bases; unmatched junction nucleotides: 7. Germline V lookup: CDR1 DFQATT, CDR2 SNEGSKA (reference sequence). DNA of the CDR3: TGCAGTGCTAGAGATGGGGGGGGGTGGGACGAGCAGTACTTC. Its translation is CSARDGGGWDEQYF.

This clonotype was seen a handful of times. The chain is built from TRBV4-1 and TRBJ1-4, with 10 bases aligning to TRBD1. Germline values: CDR1 MGHRA, CDR2 YSYEKL. There are 15 residues in the CDR3. J was trimmed by 8 bases and V by 1 base; bases with no gene match: 4. The CDR3 reads CASSQGGTGDEKLFF. The CDR3 bases are TGCGCCAGCAGCCAAGGTGGGACAGGGGACGAAAAACTGTTTTTT.

This clonotype is medium-sized. The chain combines TRBV6-1 with TRBJ1-4; 7 nucleotides agree with TRBD1. CDR1 is MNHNS and CDR2 is SASEGT in the germline V gene. V shed 7 bases, J shed 8 bases, and the junction held 10 bases outside the gene matches. This CDR3 has 14 amino acids. In DNA form, the CDR3 reads TGTGCCAGCATCCGAGGGGGCTTCGAGGAAAAACTGTTTTTT. As protein: CASIRGGFEEKLFF.

The J gene is TRBJ2-7, the V gene TRBV30; TRBD1 matches at 8 bases. CDR3 length: 13 residues. The germline CDR1 and CDR2 sequences are GTSNPN and SVGIG (reference sequence). V dropped 3 bases and J dropped 5; count of bases not matched to a gene: 6. DNA of the CDR3: TGTGCCTGGAGCGACAGGGGCTTTGACGAGCAGTACTTC. Protein: CAWSDRGFDEQYF.

A remark on this clonotype: The junction shows a germline mismatch at one end, possibly a read error. V is TRBV25-1 and J is TRBJ2-5; TRBD2 might be the D (6 bases). Germline V gene lookup returns CDR1 MGHDK and CDR2 SYGVNS. This CDR3 comprises 13 residues. The CDR3 region has the DNA TGTGTCAGCAGTGGCGGGGCCGGGGAGACCCAGTACTTC. Translating it yields CVSSGGAGETQYF.

The V call is TRBV10-3, the J call TRBJ2-7; D may match TRBD1 or TRBD2 (5 bases each). From germline, CDR1 is ENHRY and CDR2 SYGVKD. The V end was cut by 6 bases, the J end by 0 bases, with 15 bases between. This CDR3 spans 15 amino acids. CDR3 bases: TGTGCCATCAGATCGTCGAAGGGGAGCTCCTACGAGCAGTACTTC. Amino acid sequence: CAIRSSKGSSYEQYF.

By share of the sample, this clonotype is medium-sized. V usage is TRBV2 and J usage is TRBJ2-1; a weak D match, TRBD1 (6 bases). The length of the CDR3 is 13 residues. In germline, CDR1 is SNHLY, CDR2 FYNNEI. The ends were cut back, 8 bases at V and 3 bases at J, with 11 bases in the middle. The CDR3 region is CASRNRVYNEQFF. CDR3 coding DNA: TGTGCCAGCCGAAACAGGGTCTACAATGAGCAGTTCTTC.